This T cell receptor (beta chain) came from a study of metastatic and nonmetastatic thyroid tumors. Looking at the study overall: Blood and tumor or nodule tissue repertoires from malignant and benign thyroid patients were compared.

In the original processing: Built for papillary thyroid cancer, a distant-metastasis classifier drew on CDR3 differences across clinicopathological groups. TCRdb re-called the PCR reads through MiXCR. For this entry, the V and J calls and clone size follow TCRdb and not the study's own pipeline. The data contain 20,000 to 25,000 clones, approximately 12% of them seen just once; the ten biggest clones take up about 6%. This clone appeared many times. The antigen is undetermined. Nobody among the patients had been given any treatment before thyroid surgery. V shed 1 base and J shed 8 bases, with 20 bases lying between them. The V gene's germline CDR1 is SEHNR and CDR2 FQNEAQ (reference sequence). The CDR3 has 17 amino acids. Findings and limits, study-wide: The reported finding was significantly higher TCR beta diversity in malignant thyroid tumors relative to benign nodules, in blood and tumor.

The TCR originated in a male donor with papillary thyroid cancer or a benign thyroid nodule (not recorded which). Some clones in this sample may be carry-over from other donors' samples. J is TRBJ1-4 and V is TRBV7-9; possible D gene TRBD1, 6 bases. The sequencing sample was made of blood. The CDR3 here is CASSLDFGAGVNEKLFF. The CDR3 region has the DNA TGTGCCAGCAGCTTAGATTTTGGTGCAGGGGTAAACGAAAAACTGTTTTTT.